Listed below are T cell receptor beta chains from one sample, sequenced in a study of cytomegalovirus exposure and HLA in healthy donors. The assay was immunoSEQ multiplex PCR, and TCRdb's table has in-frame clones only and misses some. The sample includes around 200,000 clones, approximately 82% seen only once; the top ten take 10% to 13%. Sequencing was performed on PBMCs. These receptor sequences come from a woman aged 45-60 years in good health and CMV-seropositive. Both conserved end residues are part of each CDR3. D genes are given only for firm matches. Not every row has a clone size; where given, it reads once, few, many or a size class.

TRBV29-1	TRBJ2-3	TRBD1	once	TGCAGCTCTTCACGGACAGGGGCTACAGATACGCAGTATTTT	CSSSRTGATDTQYF
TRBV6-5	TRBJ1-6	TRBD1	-	TGTGCCAGCAGTCGGACAGGCCGATATTCACCCCTCCACTTT	CASSRTGRYSPLHF
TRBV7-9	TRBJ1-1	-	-	TGTGCCAGCAGCTCGGGACTAAGGGAGAACACTGAAGCTTTCTTT	CASSSGLRENTEAFF
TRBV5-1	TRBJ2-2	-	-	TGCGCCAGCAGCTTGGCGGGGGACGCGAACACCGGGGAGCTGTTTTTT	CASSLAGDANTGELFF
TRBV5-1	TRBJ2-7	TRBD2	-	TGCGCCAGCAGCTTGGGCCTAGCGGGGGGGCAAAAGGTCGAGCAGTACTTC	CASSLGLAGGQKVEQYF
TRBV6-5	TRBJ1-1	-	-	TGTGCCAGCAGTTACTCTGGGGGGTGGACTGAAGCTTTCTTT	CASSYSGGWTEAFF
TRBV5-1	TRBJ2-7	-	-	TGCGCCAGCAGCTTGTCTCCAGGGGGGATCTACGAGCAGTACTTC	CASSLSPGGIYEQYF
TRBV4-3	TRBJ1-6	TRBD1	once	TGCGCCAGCAGCCAAGATGTCCTCGGGACAGAAAATTCACCCCTCCACTTT	CASSQDVLGTENSPLHF
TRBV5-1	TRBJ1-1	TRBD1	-	TGCGCCAGCGCGCCCCGGACAGGGCAAGACACTGAAGCTTTCTTT	CASAPRTGQDTEAFF
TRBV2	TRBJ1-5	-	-	TGTGCCAGCAGCACAAATCCGAATCAGCCCCAGCATTTT	CASSTNPNQPQHF
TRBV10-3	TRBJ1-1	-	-	TGTGCCATCAGCAGGGGCGAGAACACTGAAGCTTTCTTT	CAISRGENTEAFF
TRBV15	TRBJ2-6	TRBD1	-	TGTGCCACCAGCAGAGACCTACCGGGACAGCACCAACCTCCCCTCTCTGGGGCCAACGTCCTGACTTTC	CATSRDLPGQHQPPLSGANVLTF
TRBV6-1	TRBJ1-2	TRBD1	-	TGTGCCAGCAGTGGGACAGGGGGCCGTCTGGGGCACTATGGCTACACCTTC	CASSGTGGRLGHYGYTF
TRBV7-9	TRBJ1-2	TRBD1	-	TGTGCCAGCAGCGCAGGGACAGATCCGGTTCTTAACTATGGCTACACCTTC	CASSAGTDPVLNYGYTF
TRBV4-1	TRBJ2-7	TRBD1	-	TGCGCCAGCAGCCGGACAGGTGAGTACGAGCAGTACTTC	CASSRTGEYEQYF
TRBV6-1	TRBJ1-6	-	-	TGTGCCAGCACTGGCAGAAGGAGGCATAATTCACCCCTCCACTTT	CASTGRRRHNSPLHF
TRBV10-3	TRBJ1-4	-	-	TGTGCCATCAGTGACGTAGGGAGGCGTGAAAAACTGTTTTTT	CAISDVGRREKLFF
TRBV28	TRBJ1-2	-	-	TGTGCCAGCGTCAAACAGTACTATGGCTACACCTTC	CASVKQYYGYTF
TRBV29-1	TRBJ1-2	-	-	TGCAGCGTAGAGGAGGGGTACTATGGCTACACCTTC	CSVEEGYYGYTF
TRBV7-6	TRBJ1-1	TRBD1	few	TGTGCCAGCAGCTTACAGGGGGCGAGGAGCACTGAAGCTTTCTTT	CASSLQGARSTEAFF
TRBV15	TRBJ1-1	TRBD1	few	TGTGCCACCAGCAGAGACCAGGGGGTTTGGAACCCAGAAGCTTTCTTT	CATSRDQGVWNPEAFF
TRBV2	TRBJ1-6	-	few	TGTGCCAGCACCCCCCGGGACTCCTATAATTCACCCCTCCACTTT	CASTPRDSYNSPLHF
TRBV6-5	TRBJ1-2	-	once	TGTGCCAGCAGTTACTCGGCGAGCGGGGGCTATGGCTACACCTTC	CASSYSASGGYGYTF
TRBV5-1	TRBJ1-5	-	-	TGCGCCAGCAGCCCGGGGGGGGGCCTACGGCAGCCCCAGCATTTT	CASSPGGGLRQPQHF
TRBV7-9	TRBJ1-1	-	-	TGTGCCAGCAGCCTACCCCGGGACACTGAAGCTTTCTTT	CASSLPRDTEAFF
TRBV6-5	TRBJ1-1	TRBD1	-	TGTGCCAGCAGTTACCTAGGACAGGGCCTTGAAGCTTTCTTT	CASSYLGQGLEAFF
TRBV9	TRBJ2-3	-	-	TGTGCCAGCAGCCCAAACCGGGACATTAGCACAGATACGCAGTATTTT	CASSPNRDISTDTQYF
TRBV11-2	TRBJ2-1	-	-	TGTGCCAGCAGCTTAGGACTGCAATACAATGAGCAGTTCTTC	CASSLGLQYNEQFF
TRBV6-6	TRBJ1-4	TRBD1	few	TGTGCCAGCACGGGACAGGATAATGAAAAACTGTTTTTT	CASTGQDNEKLFF
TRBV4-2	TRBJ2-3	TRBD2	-	TGTGCCAGCAGCCAAAATAGCGGGGGGGGTCCAGATACGCAGTATTTT	CASSQNSGGGPDTQYF
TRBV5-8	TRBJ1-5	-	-	TGTGCCAGCAGCCCTTCGCGCGCCAGGGGACAGCCCCAGCATTTT	CASSPSRARGQPQHF
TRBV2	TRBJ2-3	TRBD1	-	TGTGCCAGCAGTGATCGCGGACAGGGAAGCACAGATACGCAGTATTTT	CASSDRGQGSTDTQYF
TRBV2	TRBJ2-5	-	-	TGTGCCAGCAAGGGGTTTGGAGAGACCCAGTACTTC	CASKGFGETQYF
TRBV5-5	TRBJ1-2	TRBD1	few	TGTGCCAGCAGCCGTCGCGGACAGGGGAAGAGCTACACCTTC	CASSRRGQGKSYTF
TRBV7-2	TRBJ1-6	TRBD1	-	TGTGCCAGCAGCGGCAGACAGGGGGCTGGTTCACCCCTCCACTTT	CASSGRQGAGSPLHF
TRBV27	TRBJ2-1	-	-	TGTGCCAGCAGTTTAACGGACAATGAGCAGTTCTTC	CASSLTDNEQFF
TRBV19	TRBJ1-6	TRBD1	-	TGTGCCAGTAGTATGGGGACAGAAAATTCACCCCTCCACTTT	CASSMGTENSPLHF
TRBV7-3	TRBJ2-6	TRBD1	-	TGTGCCAGCAGCCCGCAGGGGGCTGCACCTGGGGCCAACGTCCTGACTTTC	CASSPQGAAPGANVLTF
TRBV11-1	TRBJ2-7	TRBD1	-	TGTGCCAGCAGCCCCGGGACAGGGGGCGGCTACGAGCAGTACTTC	CASSPGTGGGYEQYF
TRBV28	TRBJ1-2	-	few	TGTGCCAGCAGTTTTACAGCAGGCTATGGCTACACCTTC	CASSFTAGYGYTF
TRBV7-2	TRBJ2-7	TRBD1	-	TGTGCCAGCAGCTTAGCGCGACAGGGTGGCGAGCAGTACTTC	CASSLARQGGEQYF
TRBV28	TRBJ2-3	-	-	TGTGCCAGCAGTTTAGTGCCCCGGGATACGCGGTATTTT	CASSLVPRDTRYF
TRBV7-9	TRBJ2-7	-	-	TGTGCCAGCAGCCGTCAAGGGGGGGCGAAAGAGCAGTACTTC	CASSRQGGAKEQYF
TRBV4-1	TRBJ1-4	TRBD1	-	TGCGCCAGCAGCCAAGCCAGCGGACAGGGGGCTTCTAATGAAAAACTGTTTTTT	CASSQASGQGASNEKLFF
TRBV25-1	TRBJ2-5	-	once	TGTGCCAGCAGTGAACCCGACAGCCAAGAGACCCAGTACTTC	CASSEPDSQETQYF
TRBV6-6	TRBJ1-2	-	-	TGTGCCAGCAGTTACGAGGGTTCGTATGGCTACACCTTC	CASSYEGSYGYTF
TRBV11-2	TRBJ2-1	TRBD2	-	TGTGCCAGCAGCTCAGGACTAGCGGGGGGGCGCGTCTACAATGAGCAGTTCTTC	CASSSGLAGGRVYNEQFF
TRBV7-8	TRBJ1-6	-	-	TGTGCCAGCAGCTTAGTCGGGGGGTCCTATAATTCACCCCTCCACTTT	CASSLVGGSYNSPLHF
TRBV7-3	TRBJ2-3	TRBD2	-	TGTGCCAGCAGCTTAGATGGCGGGGGGGTCACAGATACGCAGTATTTT	CASSLDGGGVTDTQYF
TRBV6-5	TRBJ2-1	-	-	TGTGCCAGCAGTTACTCGGCCGGAGATGAGCAGTTCTTC	CASSYSAGDEQFF
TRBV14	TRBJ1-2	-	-	TGTGCCAGCAGCCAAGGGACAGCTTATGGCTACACCTTC	CASSQGTAYGYTF
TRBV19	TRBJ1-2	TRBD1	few	TGTGCCAGTAGTACCCCAGGGGGTGGCTACACCTTC	CASSTPGGGYTF
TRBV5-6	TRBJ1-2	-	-	TGTGCCAGCAGCTTGGGGCAAGCTAACTATGGCTACACCTTC	CASSLGQANYGYTF
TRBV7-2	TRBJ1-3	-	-	TGTGCCAGCAGCTTAGGCGGGGCCTACTCTGGAAACACCATATATTTT	CASSLGGAYSGNTIYF
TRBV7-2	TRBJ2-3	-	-	TGTGCCAGCAGCTCCGCCGGGAACGGGCGCTTACTGACGCAGTATTTT	CASSSAGNGRLLTQYF
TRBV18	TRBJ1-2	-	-	TGTGCCAGCTCACCGAGCGGACGGACCATTTATGGCTACACCTTC	CASSPSGRTIYGYTF
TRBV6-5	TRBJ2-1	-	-	TGTGCCAGCAGTTACGGGCAGGGGCCCTACAATGAGCAGTTCTTC	CASSYGQGPYNEQFF
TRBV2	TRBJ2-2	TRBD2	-	TGTGCCAGCATGGGAGGGTTAAACACCGGGGAGCTGTTTTTT	CASMGGLNTGELFF
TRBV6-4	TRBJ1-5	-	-	TGTGCCAGCAGTGACAGGCCTGGGGGGAATCAGCCCCAGCATTTT	CASSDRPGGNQPQHF